The 20 T cell receptor beta chains listed next were all sequenced from one sample in a study of CD8 T cells in cerebrospinal fluid in Alzheimer's disease. With the 10x single-cell sequencing reads reprocessed, TCRdb shows one record per CDR3 protein and no DNA. The sample includes 860 or so distinct CDR3 sequences. The sequenced sample was cerebrospinal fluid. All receptors come from a human donor with Parkinson's disease.

This clonotype is identified as large (0.1 to 1%) from frequency. This chain links TRBV27 with TRBJ2-1; TCRdb's assignment of TRBD2 cannot be checked, as there is no DNA. The length of the CDR3 is 15 residues. Germline V gives CDR1 MNHEY, CDR2 SMNVEV (reference sequence). The CDR3 reads CASSLSSGGYNEQFF.

This clonotype ranks as medium-sized in terms of frequency. The chain uses TRBV5-6 and TRBJ2-5. CDR1 is SGHDT, CDR2 YYEEEE, per germline. This CDR3 is built from 14 residues. The CDR3 loop reads CASSWNSYQETQYF.

This CDR3 reads CASSETRAGGGTDTQYF. The rearrangement links TRBV2 to TRBJ2-3; there is no DNA to check the TCRdb D call of TRBD1. CDR1 is SNHLY, CDR2 FYNNEI, per germline. The CDR3 is 17 amino acids. Supplemented by reference TRBV2 and TRBJ2-3, the full variable domain reads EPEVTQTPSHQVTQMGQEVILRCVPISNHLYFYWYRQILGQKVEFLVSFYNNEISEKSEIFDDQFSVERPDGSNFTLKIRSTKLEDSAMYFCASSETRAGGGTDTQYFGPGTRLTVL.

In terms of frequency, this clonotype is medium-sized (0.01 to 0.1%). The chain has TRBV19 and TRBJ2-1; TCRdb's D gene call, TRBD2, goes unchecked for lack of DNA. Germline V lookup: CDR1 LNHDA, CDR2 SQIVND (reference sequence). CDR3 length: 14 residues. CDR3: CASSIRWAKDEQFF. The full variable domain, its missing parts supplied by reference TRBV19 and TRBJ2-1, is DGGITQSPKYLFRKEGQNVTLSCEQNLNHDAMYWYRQDPGQGLRLIYYSQIVNDFQKGDIAEGYSVSREKKESFPLTVTSAQKNPTAFYLCASSIRWAKDEQFFGPGTRLTVL.

Measured by frequency, this clonotype is large. The rearrangement links TRBV20-1 to TRBJ2-3; as DNA is missing, the TRBD2 call by TCRdb cannot be tested. The CDR3 runs to 16 residues. Germline-derived CDR1 and CDR2 are DFQATT and SNEGSKA (reference sequence). CDR3 in amino acids: CSGSGEGVAGADTQYF.

This chain links TRBV19 with TRBJ1-5; TCRdb's D gene call, TRBD1, goes unchecked for lack of DNA. Per the germline V gene, CDR1 is LNHDA and CDR2 is SQIVND (reference sequence). CDR3 length equals 17 residues. This CDR3 is CASRGGTGVIGNQPQHF.

By frequency, this clonotype registers medium-sized. This chain uses TRBV12-3 or TRBV12-4 with TRBJ2-6. CDR3 size: 14 residues. The CDR3 is CASRAGSGANVLTF.

Its frequency marks this clonotype as medium-sized. The chain couples TRBV6-5 to TRBJ1-3. The germline V gene has CDR1 MNHEY and CDR2 SVGAGI. The CDR3 contains 15 residues. The CDR3 is CASSYSDVAGNTIYF.

Judged by frequency, this clonotype is medium-sized. V usage is TRBV2 and J usage is TRBJ1-5; TCRdb's D call of TRBD1 is untestable without DNA. Per the germline V gene, CDR1 is SNHLY and CDR2 is FYNNEI. This CDR3 contains 15 residues. This CDR3 reads CASKGVGGSNQPQHF.

This clonotype is called medium-sized based on its frequency. This rearrangement joins TRBV2 to TRBJ1-2; absent DNA, TCRdb's TRBD1 call cannot be checked. The CDR3 length is 17 residues. Looked up from germline, CDR1 is SNHLY and CDR2 is FYNNEI. This chain's CDR3 is CASSDLAGKVIGYGYTF.

This clonotype is labeled medium-sized based on frequency. The rearrangement joins TRBV25-1 to TRBJ2-5; as DNA is missing, the TRBD1 call by TCRdb cannot be tested. The CDR3 totals 12 residues. Germline assignment: CDR1 MGHDK and CDR2 SYGVNS. CDR3 loop: CASSAQGGAQYF. The variable domain in full, completed from reference TRBV25-1 and TRBJ2-5, reads EADIYQTPRYLVIGTGKKITLECSQTMGHDKMYWYQQDPGMELHLIHYSYGVNSTEKGDLSSESTVSRIRTEHFPLTLESARPSHTSQYLCASSAQGGAQYFGPGTRLLVL.

This clonotype is deemed medium-sized by its frequency. This sequence joins TRBV15 and TRBJ2-3; as DNA is missing, the TRBD2 call by TCRdb cannot be tested. This CDR3 has 15 residues. CDR1 and CDR2 from the germline V gene are LNHNV and YYDKDF (reference sequence). The CDR3 loop reads CATSSRAGNTDTQYF.

This clonotype is called medium-sized based on its frequency. J is TRBJ1-1 and V is TRBV28. From germline, CDR1 is MDHEN and CDR2 SYDVKM. This CDR3 region has 12 residues. CDR3 protein: CASSLAIAEAFF.

Judged by frequency, this clonotype is medium-sized. This sequence joins TRBV29-1 and TRBJ2-7; the D call from TCRdb, TRBD1, cannot be confirmed without DNA. CDR1 and CDR2 from the germline V gene are SQVTM and ANQGSEA. This CDR3 has 12 amino acids. The CDR3 loop reads CSGGHTSYEQYF.

By frequency, this clonotype is large (0.1 to 1%). This chain connects TRBV6-5 to TRBJ2-2; TCRdb outputs TRBD1, but without DNA this stays unchecked. Germline V gives CDR1 MNHEY, CDR2 SVGAGI. This CDR3 has 16 residues. The chain's CDR3 is CASRKQGTANTGELFF.

Considering frequency, this clonotype is medium-sized (0.01 to 0.1%). The chain employs TRBV5-4 and TRBJ1-6; TCRdb lists TRBD1, though no DNA is available to test this call. The CDR3 runs 15 residues. Germline CDR1 SGHNT, CDR2 YYREEE (reference sequence). This CDR3 reads CASSPARGLHSPLHF.

This clonotype counts as medium-sized (0.01 to 0.1%) by frequency. This chain joins TRBV6-2 or TRBV6-3 and TRBJ2-1; the TRBD1 assignment by TCRdb is unverifiable without DNA. The CDR3 runs to 12 residues. Germline lookup yields CDR1 MNHEY and CDR2 SVGEGT. Here the CDR3 reads CASSYPGGVQFF.

Considering frequency, this clonotype is medium-sized. The chain recombines TRBV6-6 with TRBJ1-4. Germline V gene sequence: CDR1 MNHNY, CDR2 SVGAGI (reference sequence). The CDR3 is 12 residues long. The CDR3 reads CASGRTNEKLFF.

This clonotype is medium-sized by frequency. The chain recombines TRBV28 with TRBJ1-1. This CDR3 region has 13 residues. Germline values: CDR1 MDHEN, CDR2 SYDVKM. CDR3: CASSLLGMTEAFF. Together with reference TRBV28 and TRBJ1-1, the CDR3 gives the full variable domain: DVKVTQSSRYLVKRTGEKVFLECVQDMDHENMFWYRQDPGLGLRLIYFSYDVKMKEKGDIPEGYSVSREKKERFSLILESASTNQTSMYLCASSLLGMTEAFFGQGTRLTVV.

In terms of frequency, this clonotype is medium-sized (0.01 to 0.1%). This chain connects TRBV6-1 to TRBJ2-1; the D call of TRBD2 rests on TCRdb alone, since no DNA is present to check it. CDR1 is MNHNS and CDR2 is SASEGT in the germline V gene. CDR3 length equals 15 residues. CDR3 residues: CASSDTGGAYNEQFF.